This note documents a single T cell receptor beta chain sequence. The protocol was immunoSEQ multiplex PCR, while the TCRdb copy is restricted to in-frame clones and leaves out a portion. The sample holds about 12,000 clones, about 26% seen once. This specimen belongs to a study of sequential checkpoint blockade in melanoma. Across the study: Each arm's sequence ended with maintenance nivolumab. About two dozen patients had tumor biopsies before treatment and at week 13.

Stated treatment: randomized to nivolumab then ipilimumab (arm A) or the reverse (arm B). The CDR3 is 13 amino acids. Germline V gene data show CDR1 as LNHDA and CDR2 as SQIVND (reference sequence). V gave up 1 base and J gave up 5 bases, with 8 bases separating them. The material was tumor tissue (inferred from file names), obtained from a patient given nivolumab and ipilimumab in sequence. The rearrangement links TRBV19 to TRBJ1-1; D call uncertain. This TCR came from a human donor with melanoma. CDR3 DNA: TGTGCCAGTAGTATAGCGGCGGGGACTGAAGCTTTCTTT. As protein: CASSIAAGTEAFF.